This T cell receptor beta chain comes out of a study of T-cell memory formation after mild COVID-19. Trimming removed 7 bases from V and 8 bases from J, with 17 bases in between. The CDR3 covers 14 residues. TCRdb re-analysed the 5' RACE reads in MiXCR, keeping a single row per CDR3 protein. This table has 550,000 to 600,000 distinct CDR3 sequences, about a fifth appearing once. The receptor comes from an adult woman who had mild COVID-19 (a few samples of this study predate the infection). Cell type and time point are not known. Material: PBMCs or a T cell subset sorted from them (not recorded which). The chain has TRBV12-3 or TRBV12-4 and TRBJ1-4; D perhaps matches TRBD1 (5 bases). The CDR3: CASTSGQGSEKLFF. CDR3 bases: TGTGCCAGCACCTCGGGGCAGGGATCCGAAAAACTGTTTTTT.